The clone carrying this T cell receptor beta chain was seen more than once but under ten times. Its target is not known. Trimming at V came to 6 bases and at J to 8 bases, leaving 5 bases not matched to a gene. Germline values: CDR1 MNHNS, CDR2 SASEGT. The CDR3 is made up of 14 amino acids. Profiled with immunoSEQ multiplex PCR; TCRdb holds only in-frame clones, not every one. The data show tens of thousands of clones, roughly 89% seen once. This sample was taken from a study of graft-versus-host responses after intestinal transplantation. The gene calls are TRBV6-1 and TRBJ2-1; 12 bases are a match to TRBD2. The specimen was unstimulated CD4+ T cells sorted from spleen or lymph node cells, collected before intestinal transplant. The origin of this receptor is a human donor who received an intestinal transplant. CDR3 region: CASRTSGGSDEQFF. CDR3 bases: TGTGCCAGCAGAACTAGCGGGGGGAGTGATGAGCAGTTCTTC.